This T cell receptor beta chain was sequenced for a study of blood T cell repertoires in COVID-19. The participants were between roughly 18 and 89 years old and came from under 25 US areas. Each recovered donor of Cohort 3 presented with two negative PCRs, clearance, or symptom resolution. This clone was counted ten times or more. Germline values: CDR1 GTSNPN, CDR2 SVGIG (reference sequence). V lost 0 bases to trimming and J lost 10 bases, with 10 bases between them. The CDR3 consists of 12 residues. Assay used: immunoSEQ multiplex PCR; TCRdb lists only in-frame clones, some missing. The sample consists of 150,000 or so clones, 75% to 85% of them appearing once.

Input material: PBMCs or T cells enriched from blood (not recorded which). This sequence was found in a man between 35 and 55 years old who had recovered from COVID-19. The chain links TRBV30 to TRBJ2-1; D is possibly TRBD1 (6 bases). Written as DNA, the CDR3 is TGTGCCTGGAGTGTGGGGGCAAGGGAGCAGTTCTTC. Protein: CAWSVGAREQFF. The complete variable domain, with remaining parts taken from reference TRBV30 and TRBJ2-1, reads SQTIHQWPATLVQPVGSPLSLECTVEGTSNPNLYWYRQAAGRGLQLLFYSVGIGQISSEVPQNLSASRPQDRQFILSSKKLLLSDSGFYLCAWSVGAREQFFGPGTRLTVL.